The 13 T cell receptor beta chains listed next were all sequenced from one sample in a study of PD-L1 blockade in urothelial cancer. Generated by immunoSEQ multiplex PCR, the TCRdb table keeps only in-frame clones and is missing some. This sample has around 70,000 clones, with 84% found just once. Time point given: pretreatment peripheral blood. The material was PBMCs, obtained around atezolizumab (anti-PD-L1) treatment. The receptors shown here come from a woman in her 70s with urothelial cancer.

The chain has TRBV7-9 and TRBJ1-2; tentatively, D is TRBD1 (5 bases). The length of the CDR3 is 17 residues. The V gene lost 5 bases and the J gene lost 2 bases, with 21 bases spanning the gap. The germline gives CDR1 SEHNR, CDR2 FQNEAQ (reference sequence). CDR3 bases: TGTGCCAGCAGCGACTTAGGCGGCCGGGGGGAGAACTATGGCTACACCTTC. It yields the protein CASSDLGGRGENYGYTF.

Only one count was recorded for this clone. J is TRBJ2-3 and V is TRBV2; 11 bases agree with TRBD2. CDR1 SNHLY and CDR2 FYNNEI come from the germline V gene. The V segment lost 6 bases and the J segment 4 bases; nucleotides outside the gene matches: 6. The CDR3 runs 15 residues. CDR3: CASSPRTSGPDTQYF. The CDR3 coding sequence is TGTGCCAGCAGCCCTCGGACTAGCGGGCCAGATACGCAGTATTTT. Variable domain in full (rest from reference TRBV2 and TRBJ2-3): EPEVTQTPSHQVTQMGQEVILRCVPISNHLYFYWYRQILGQKVEFLVSFYNNEISEKSEIFDDQFSVERPDGSNFTLKIRSTKLEDSAMYFCASSPRTSGPDTQYFGPGTRLTVL.

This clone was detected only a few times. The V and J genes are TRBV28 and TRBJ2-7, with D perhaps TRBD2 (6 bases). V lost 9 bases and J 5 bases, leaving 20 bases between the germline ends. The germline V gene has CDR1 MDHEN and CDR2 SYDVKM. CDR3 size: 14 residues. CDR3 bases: TGTGCCAGTTCCGGGACTGGGAGGTTCCACGAGCAGTACTTC. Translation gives CASSGTGRFHEQYF.

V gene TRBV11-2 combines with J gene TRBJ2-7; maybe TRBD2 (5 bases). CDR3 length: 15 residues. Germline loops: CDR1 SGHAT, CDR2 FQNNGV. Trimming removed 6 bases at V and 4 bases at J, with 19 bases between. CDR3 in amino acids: CASRKAREERYEQYF. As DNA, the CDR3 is TGTGCCAGCAGGAAGGCCCGGGAAGAGCGATACGAGCAGTACTTC.

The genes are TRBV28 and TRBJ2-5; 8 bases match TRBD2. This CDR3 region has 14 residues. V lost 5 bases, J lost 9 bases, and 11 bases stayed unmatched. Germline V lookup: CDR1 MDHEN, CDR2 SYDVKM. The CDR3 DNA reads TGTGCCAGCAGTCGAGGACTAGCCCTCCTGGCCCAGTACTTC. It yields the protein CASSRGLALLAQYF.

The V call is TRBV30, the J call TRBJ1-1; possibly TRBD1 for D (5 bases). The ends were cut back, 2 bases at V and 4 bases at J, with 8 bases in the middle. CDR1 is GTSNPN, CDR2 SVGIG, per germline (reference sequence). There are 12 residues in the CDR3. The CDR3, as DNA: TGTGCCTGGAGTCAGGGAACCACTGAAGCTTTCTTT. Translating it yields CAWSQGTTEAFF.

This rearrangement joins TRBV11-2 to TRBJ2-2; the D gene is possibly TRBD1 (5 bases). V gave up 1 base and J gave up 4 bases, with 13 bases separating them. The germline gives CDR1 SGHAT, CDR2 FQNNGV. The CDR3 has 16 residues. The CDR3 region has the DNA TGTGCCAGCAGCTTAGTTGCAGGGCTCGTCACCGGGGAGCTGTTTTTT. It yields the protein CASSLVAGLVTGELFF.

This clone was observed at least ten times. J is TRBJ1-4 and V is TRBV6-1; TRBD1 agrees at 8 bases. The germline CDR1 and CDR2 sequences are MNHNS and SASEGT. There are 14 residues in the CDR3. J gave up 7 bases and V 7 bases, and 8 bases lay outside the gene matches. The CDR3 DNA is TGTGCCAGCAATCTGGACAGGGACGGTGAAAAACTGTTTTTT. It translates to CASNLDRDGEKLFF.

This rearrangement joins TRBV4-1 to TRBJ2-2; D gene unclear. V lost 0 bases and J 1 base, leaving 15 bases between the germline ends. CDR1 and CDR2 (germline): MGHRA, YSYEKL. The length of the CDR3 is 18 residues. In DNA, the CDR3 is TGCGCCAGCAGCCAAGAACATGACACGAAGAAGAACACCGGGGAGCTGTTTTTT. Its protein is CASSQEHDTKKNTGELFF.

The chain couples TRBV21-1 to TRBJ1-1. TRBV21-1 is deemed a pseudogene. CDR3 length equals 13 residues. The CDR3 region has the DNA TGTGCCAGCAGCAAAGGGGGGGGCCGGGAAGCTTTCTTT. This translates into CASSKGGGREAFF.

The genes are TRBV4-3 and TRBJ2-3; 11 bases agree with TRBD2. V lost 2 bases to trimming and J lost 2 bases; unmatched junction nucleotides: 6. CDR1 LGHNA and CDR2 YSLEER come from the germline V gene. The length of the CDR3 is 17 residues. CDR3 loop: CASSQQPSGGFTDTQYF. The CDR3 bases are TGCGCCAGCAGCCAACAGCCTAGCGGGGGGTTCACAGATACGCAGTATTTT.

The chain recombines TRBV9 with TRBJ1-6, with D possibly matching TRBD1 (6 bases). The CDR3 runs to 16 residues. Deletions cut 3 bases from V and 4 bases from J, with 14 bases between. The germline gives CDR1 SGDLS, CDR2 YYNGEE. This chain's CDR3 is CASSASDSPYNSPLHF. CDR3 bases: TGTGCCAGCAGCGCGTCGGACAGCCCGTATAATTCACCCCTCCACTTT.

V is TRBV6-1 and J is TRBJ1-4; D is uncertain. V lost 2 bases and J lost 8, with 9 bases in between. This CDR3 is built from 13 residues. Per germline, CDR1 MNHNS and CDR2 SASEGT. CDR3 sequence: CASSESRVEKLFF. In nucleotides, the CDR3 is TGTGCCAGCAGTGAATCCCGGGTCGAAAAACTGTTTTTT.